This TCR beta chain was documented in a study of blood T cell repertoires in COVID-19. Study information: Donors in the United States, Italy and Spain gave samples during acute or convalescent COVID-19. From T cells, B-cell-depleted T cells, or PBMCs came the material, which was cDNA or gDNA.

In the original analysis: Amplification from reference gene primers served as the basis for estimated nucleated cell counts. TCRdb's table, derived via immunoSEQ multiplex PCR, lists solely in-frame clones and lacks some. That table supplies the V and J calls and clone size; D and trimming were determined from the DNA. The data show about 210,000 clones, with around 80% seen just once and around 12% held by the top ten. This clone appeared a few times. Germline V CDR1 and CDR2: MNHEY, SVGEGT. The CDR3 is 15 amino acids. V was pared by 1 base and J by 1 base, with 3 bases of the junction left unmatched.

The chain employs TRBV6-2 or TRBV6-3 and TRBJ1-1, with 7 nucleotides matching TRBD1. Sequences were obtained from peripheral blood. The source of this sequence is a woman in her forties with acute or convalescent COVID-19. As DNA, the CDR3 is TGTGCCAGCAGTTACTTAGGACAGGAGAACACTGAAGCTTTCTTT. Its translation: CASSYLGQENTEAFF.